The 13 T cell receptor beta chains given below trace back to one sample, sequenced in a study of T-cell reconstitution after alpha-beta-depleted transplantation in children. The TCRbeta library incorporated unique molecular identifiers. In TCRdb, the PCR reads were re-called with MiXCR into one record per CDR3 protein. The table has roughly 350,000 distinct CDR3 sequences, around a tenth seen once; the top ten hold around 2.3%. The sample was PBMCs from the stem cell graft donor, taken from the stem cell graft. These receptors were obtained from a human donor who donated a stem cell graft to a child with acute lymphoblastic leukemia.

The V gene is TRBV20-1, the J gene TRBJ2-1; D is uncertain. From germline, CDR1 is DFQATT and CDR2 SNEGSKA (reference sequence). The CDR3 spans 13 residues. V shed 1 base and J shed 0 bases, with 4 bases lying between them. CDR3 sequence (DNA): TGCAGTGCTAGAGCTATCTCCTACAATGAGCAGTTCTTC. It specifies CSARAISYNEQFF.

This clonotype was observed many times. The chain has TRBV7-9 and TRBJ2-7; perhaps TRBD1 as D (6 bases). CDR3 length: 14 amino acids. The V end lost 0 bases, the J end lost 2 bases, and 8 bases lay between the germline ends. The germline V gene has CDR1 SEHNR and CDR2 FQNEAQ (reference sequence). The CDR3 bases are TGTGCCAGCAGCTTAGCGGGACAAACCTACGAGCAGTACTTC. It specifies CASSLAGQTYEQYF.

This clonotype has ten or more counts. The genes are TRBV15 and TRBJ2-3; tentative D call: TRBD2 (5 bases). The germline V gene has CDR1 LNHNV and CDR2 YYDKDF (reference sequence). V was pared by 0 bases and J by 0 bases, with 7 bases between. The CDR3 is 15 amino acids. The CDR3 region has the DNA TGTGCCACCAGCAGAGATGGCGGGAGCACAGATACGCAGTATTTT. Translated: CATSRDGGSTDTQYF.

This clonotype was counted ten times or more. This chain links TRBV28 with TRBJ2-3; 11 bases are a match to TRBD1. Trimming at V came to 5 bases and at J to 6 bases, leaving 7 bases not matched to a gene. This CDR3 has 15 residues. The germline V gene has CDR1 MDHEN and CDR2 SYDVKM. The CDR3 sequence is CASSPDRGRRDTQYF. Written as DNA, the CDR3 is TGTGCCAGCAGTCCGGACAGGGGGCGTAGGGATACGCAGTATTTT.

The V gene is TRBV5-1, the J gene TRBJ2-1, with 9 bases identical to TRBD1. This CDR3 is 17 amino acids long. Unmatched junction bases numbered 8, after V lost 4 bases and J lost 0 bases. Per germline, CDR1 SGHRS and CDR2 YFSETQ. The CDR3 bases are TGCGCCAGCAGCGCGGGACAGGGCCCTAGCTCCTACAATGAGCAGTTCTTC. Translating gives CASSAGQGPSSYNEQFF.

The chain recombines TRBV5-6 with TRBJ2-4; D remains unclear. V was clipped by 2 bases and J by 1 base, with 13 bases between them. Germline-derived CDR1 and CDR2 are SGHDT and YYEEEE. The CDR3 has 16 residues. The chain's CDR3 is CASSFGSHRAKNIQYF. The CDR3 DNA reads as TGTGCCAGCAGCTTCGGATCCCACCGGGCCAAAAACATTCAGTACTTC.

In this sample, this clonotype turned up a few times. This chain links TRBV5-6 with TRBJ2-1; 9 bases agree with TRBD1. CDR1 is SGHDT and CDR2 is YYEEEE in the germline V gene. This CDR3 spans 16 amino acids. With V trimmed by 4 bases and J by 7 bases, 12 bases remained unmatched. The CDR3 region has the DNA TGTGCCAGCAGCCGGGACGGGACAGGGAGGATGAATGAGCAGTTCTTC. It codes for CASSRDGTGRMNEQFF.

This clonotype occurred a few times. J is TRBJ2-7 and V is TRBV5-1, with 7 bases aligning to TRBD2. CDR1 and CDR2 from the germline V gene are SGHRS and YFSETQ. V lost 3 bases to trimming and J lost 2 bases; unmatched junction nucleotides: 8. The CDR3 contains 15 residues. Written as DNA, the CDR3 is TGCGCCAGCAGCTCGGTGACGGGAGGCGCCTACGAGCAGTACTTC. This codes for CASSSVTGGAYEQYF.

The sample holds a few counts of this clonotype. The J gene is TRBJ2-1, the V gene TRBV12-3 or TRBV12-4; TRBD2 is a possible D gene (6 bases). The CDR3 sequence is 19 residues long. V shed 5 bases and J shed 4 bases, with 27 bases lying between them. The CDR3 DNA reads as TGTGCCAGCAGTCCGCGGAGGGCCGGGACGAATCGGGGTTACAATGAGCAGTTCTTC. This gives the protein CASSPRRAGTNRGYNEQFF.

The chain's CDR3 is CASRIPGQGPYSNQPQHF. CDR3 coding DNA: TGTGCCAGCAGGATCCCGGGACAGGGCCCTTATAGCAATCAGCCCCAGCATTTT. The J gene is TRBJ1-5, the V gene TRBV27; 9 nucleotides align to TRBD1. The germline gives CDR1 MNHEY, CDR2 SMNVEV (reference sequence). The junction had 12 bases not matched to a gene; V was cut back by 6 bases and J by 0 bases. The CDR3 has 18 amino acids.

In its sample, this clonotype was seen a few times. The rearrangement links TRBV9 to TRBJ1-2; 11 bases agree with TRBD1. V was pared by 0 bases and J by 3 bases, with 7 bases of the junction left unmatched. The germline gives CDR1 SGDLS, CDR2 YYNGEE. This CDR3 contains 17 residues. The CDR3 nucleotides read TGTGCCAGCAGCGTAGACAACGGGACAGGGGGTTACTATGGCTACACCTTC. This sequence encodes CASSVDNGTGGYYGYTF.

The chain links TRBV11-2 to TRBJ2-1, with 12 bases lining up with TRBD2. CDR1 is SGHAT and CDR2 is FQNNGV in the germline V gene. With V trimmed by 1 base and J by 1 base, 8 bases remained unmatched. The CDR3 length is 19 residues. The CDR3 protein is CASSLVRLAGGTSYNEQFF. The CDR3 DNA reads TGTGCCAGCAGCTTAGTGAGGCTAGCGGGAGGGACATCCTACAATGAGCAGTTCTTC.

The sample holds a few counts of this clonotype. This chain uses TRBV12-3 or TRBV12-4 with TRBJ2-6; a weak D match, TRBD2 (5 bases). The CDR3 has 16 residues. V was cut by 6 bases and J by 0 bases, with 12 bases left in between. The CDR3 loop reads CASSLGLGSGANVLTF. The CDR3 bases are TGTGCCAGCAGCCTCGGACTGGGCTCTGGGGCCAACGTCCTGACTTTC.